This section outlines one T cell receptor (beta chain) sequence together with its context. The antigen is undetermined. The data derive from a study of CD8+CD57+ T cells in acquired aplastic anemia. Study context: CD4+ and CD8+ cells, once sorted, gave DNA averaging about 3 ug. Researchers reported that healthy donors averaged about 10 million reads for CD4+ cells. Broader study findings: Patients and controls shared approximately 30 CD8+ CDR3 sequences, highly expressed in patients. A significant difference in CD8+ Simpson's diversity between patients and controls was not found.

Genomic DNA acted as the template from which TCR beta VDJ combination and CDR3 sequence profiling were carried out. TCRdb ran MiXCR on the reads and lists one entry per CDR3 protein. The table includes around 200,000 distinct CDR3 sequences, around 50% detected once. This receptor was obtained from a human donor in good health, serving as a control. The sample taken for sequencing was sorted CD4+, CD8+, or CD8+CD57+ T cells (not recorded which) from PBMCs.

CDR3 region: CASSLVSMTDTQYF. In DNA, the CDR3 is TGTGCCAGCAGCTTGGTCAGTATGACAGATACGCAGTATTTT. This chain links TRBV7-2 with TRBJ2-3; D uncertain. The CDR3 runs to 14 residues. Trimming left V 3 bases short and J 3 bases short, with 10 bases between. Germline CDR1 and CDR2: SGHTA and FQGNSA.